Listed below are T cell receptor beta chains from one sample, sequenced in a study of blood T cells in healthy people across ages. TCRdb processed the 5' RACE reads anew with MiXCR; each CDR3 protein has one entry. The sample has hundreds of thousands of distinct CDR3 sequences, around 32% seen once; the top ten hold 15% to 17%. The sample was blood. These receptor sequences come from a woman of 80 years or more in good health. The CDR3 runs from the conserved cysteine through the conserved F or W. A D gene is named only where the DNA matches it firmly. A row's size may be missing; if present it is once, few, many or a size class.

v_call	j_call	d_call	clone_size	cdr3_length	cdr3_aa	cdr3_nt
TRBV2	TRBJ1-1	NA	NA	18	CASSSRVGERIMNTEAFF	TGTGCCAGCAGTTCCCGTGTGGGGGAAAGGATAATGAACACTGAAGCTTTCTTT
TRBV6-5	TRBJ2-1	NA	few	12	CASSYLGNEQFF	TGTGCCAGCAGTTACCTTGGCAATGAGCAGTTCTTC
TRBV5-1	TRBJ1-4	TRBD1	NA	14	CASYTGGGNEKLFF	TGCGCCAGCTATACAGGGGGTGGTAACGAAAAACTGTTTTTT
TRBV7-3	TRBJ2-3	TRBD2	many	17	CASSLMGLAGGVDTQYF	TGTGCCAGCAGCCTCATGGGACTAGCGGGGGGAGTAGATACGCAGTATTTT
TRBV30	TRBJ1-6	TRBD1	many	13	CAWTGQSGSPLHF	TGTGCCTGGACGGGACAGTCTGGTTCACCCCTCCACTTT
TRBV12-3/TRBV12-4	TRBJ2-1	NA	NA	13	CASSSRLNNEQFF	TGTGCCAGCAGTTCCAGGCTGAACAATGAGCAGTTCTTC
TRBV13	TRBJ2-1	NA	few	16	CASSLRRGPLGNEQFF	TGTGCCAGCAGCTTACGGAGGGGCCCCCTCGGGAATGAGCAGTTCTTC
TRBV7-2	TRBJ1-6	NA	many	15	CASSTGTFDNSPLHF	TGTGCCAGCAGCACCGGGACCTTTGATAATTCACCCCTCCACTTT
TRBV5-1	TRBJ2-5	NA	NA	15	CASSPSARNQETQYF	TGCGCCAGCAGCCCTAGTGCGCGGAACCAAGAGACCCAGTACTTC
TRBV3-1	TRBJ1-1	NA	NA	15	CASSLDGGHNTEAFF	TGTGCCAGCAGCCTAGACGGGGGCCACAACACTGAAGCTTTCTTT
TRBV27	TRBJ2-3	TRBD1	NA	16	CASRSLQGQGRDTQYF	TGTGCCAGCAGGTCCCTACAGGGACAGGGGAGGGATACGCAGTATTTT
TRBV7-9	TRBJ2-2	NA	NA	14	CASSLAAGPGELFF	TGTGCCAGCAGCTTAGCAGCCGGTCCCGGGGAGCTGTTTTTT
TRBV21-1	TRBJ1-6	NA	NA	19	CASSKGLRAAPRENSPLHF	TGTGCCAGCAGCAAAGGACTCCGCGCCGCTCCCCGGGAAAATTCACCCCTCCACTTT
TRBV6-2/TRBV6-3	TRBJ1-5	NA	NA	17	CASTLAAAQSSNQPQHF	TGTGCCAGCACCTTAGCGGCGGCACAATCTAGCAATCAGCCCCAGCATTTT
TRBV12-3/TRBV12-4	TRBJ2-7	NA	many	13	CASRAGQTYEQYF	TGTGCCAGCAGAGCGGGACAGACCTACGAGCAGTACTTC
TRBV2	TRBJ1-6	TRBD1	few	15	CASRDRTGGNSPLHF	TGTGCCAGCAGAGATAGGACAGGAGGGAATTCACCCCTCCACTTT
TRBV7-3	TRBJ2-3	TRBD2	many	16	CASSPTSGGSSDTQYF	TGTGCCAGCAGCCCTACTAGCGGGGGAAGTTCAGATACGCAGTATTTT
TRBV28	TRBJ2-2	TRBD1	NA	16	CASSLSLGGAVGELFF	TGTGCCAGCAGTCTATCTCTAGGGGGCGCGGTCGGGGAGCTGTTTTTT
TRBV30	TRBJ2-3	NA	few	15	CAWSVRGHPGGTQYF	TGTGCCTGGAGTGTAAGAGGACATCCCGGCGGTACGCAGTATTTT
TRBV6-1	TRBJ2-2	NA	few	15	CASSEQPKNTGELFF	TGTGCCAGCAGTGAACAGCCCAAGAACACCGGGGAGCTGTTTTTT
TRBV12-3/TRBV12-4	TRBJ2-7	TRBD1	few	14	CASSPGQSCYEQYF	TGTGCCAGCAGTCCGGGACAGTCCTGCTACGAGCAGTACTTC
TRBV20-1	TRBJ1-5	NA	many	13	CSAKDAKYQPQHF	TGCAGTGCTAAGGACGCAAAGTATCAGCCCCAGCATTTT
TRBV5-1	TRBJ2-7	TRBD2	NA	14	CASSLKGEGYEQYF	TGCGCCAGCAGCTTGAAAGGGGAGGGCTACGAGCAGTACTTC
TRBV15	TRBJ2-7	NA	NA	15	CATSRDNSDPYEQYF	TGTGCCACCAGCAGAGATAACTCCGATCCCTACGAGCAGTACTTC
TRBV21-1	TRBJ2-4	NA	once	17	CARAPLPWDHLRYGQYF	TGTGCCAGGGCCCCACTCCCTTGGGACCACCTGCGATACGGGCAGTACTTC
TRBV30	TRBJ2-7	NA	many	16	CAWRRGGQGRSYEQYF	TGTGCCTGGAGGAGAGGGGGTCAGGGTAGGTCCTACGAGCAGTACTTC
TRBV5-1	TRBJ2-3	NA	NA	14	CASSLYGGEDTQYF	TGCGCCAGCAGCTTGTATGGGGGCGAGGATACGCAGTATTTT
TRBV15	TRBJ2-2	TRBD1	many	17	CATSSTGTGVYTGELFF	TGTGCCACCAGCAGCACCGGGACAGGGGTGTACACCGGGGAGCTGTTTTTT
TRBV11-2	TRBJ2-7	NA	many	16	CASSTRGGHLTYEQYF	TGTGCCAGCAGTACACGAGGGGGACACCTGACCTACGAGCAGTACTTC
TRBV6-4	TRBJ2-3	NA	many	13	CASSDSPSNTQYF	TGTGCCAGCAGTGACTCCCCCTCGAATACGCAGTATTTT
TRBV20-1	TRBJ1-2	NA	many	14	CSARGGRANYGYTF	TGCAGTGCTAGAGGCGGACGGGCTAACTATGGCTACACCTTC
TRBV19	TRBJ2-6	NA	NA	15	CASSIGQKEANVLTF	TGTGCCAGTAGTATAGGTCAGAAAGAGGCCAACGTCCTGACTTTC
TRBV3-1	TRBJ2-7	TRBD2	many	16	CASSQDRVAGKYEQYF	TGTGCCAGCAGCCAAGATAGAGTAGCGGGGAAATACGAGCAGTACTTC
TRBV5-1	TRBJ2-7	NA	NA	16	CASSFLTQGSSYEQYF	TGCGCCAGCAGCTTTTTAACGCAGGGATCCTCCTACGAGCAGTACTTC
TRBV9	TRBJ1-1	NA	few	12	CASSVAGGRAFF	TGTGCCAGCAGCGTAGCTGGGGGGCGAGCTTTCTTT
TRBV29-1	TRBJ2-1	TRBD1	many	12	CSVDLQGDEQFF	TGCAGCGTTGATCTACAGGGGGACGAGCAGTTCTTC
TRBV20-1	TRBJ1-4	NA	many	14	CSASDRSTNEKLFF	TGCAGTGCTAGTGACAGGTCAACTAATGAAAAACTGTTTTTT
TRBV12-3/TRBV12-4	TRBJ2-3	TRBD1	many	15	CASSDGQGVTDTQYF	TGTGCCAGCAGTGATGGACAGGGGGTCACAGATACGCAGTATTTT
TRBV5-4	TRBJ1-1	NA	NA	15	CASSPGGQSGTEAFF	TGTGCCAGCAGCCCGGGAGGACAGTCGGGAACTGAAGCTTTCTTT
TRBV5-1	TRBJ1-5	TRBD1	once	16	CASSQTPTGGQTPQHF	TGCGCCAGCAGTCAGACCCCTACAGGGGGCCAGACGCCCCAGCATTTT
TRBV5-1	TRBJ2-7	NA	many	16	CASSLSPTGLAYEQYF	TGCGCCAGCAGCTTGAGTCCCACAGGACTGGCCTACGAGCAGTACTTC
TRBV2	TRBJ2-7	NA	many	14	CASSEALDFYEQYF	TGTGCCAGCAGTGAAGCGCTCGACTTCTACGAGCAGTACTTC
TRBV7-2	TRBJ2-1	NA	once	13	CTSSLTRWNEQFF	TGTACCAGCAGCTTGACTAGATGGAATGAGCAGTTCTTC
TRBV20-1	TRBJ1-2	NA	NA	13	CSARDPGTSTYTF	TGCAGTGCCAGAGATCCGGGGACTTCCACCTACACCTTC
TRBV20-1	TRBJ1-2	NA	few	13	CSARESGFYGYTF	TGCAGTGCTAGAGAATCAGGCTTCTATGGCTACACCTTC
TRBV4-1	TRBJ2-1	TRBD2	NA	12	CASSQVAGEEFF	TGCGCCAGCAGCCAAGTCGCGGGAGAGGAGTTCTTC
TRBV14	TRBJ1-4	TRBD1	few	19	CASSPTGGGTGHSGGKLFF	TGTGCCAGCAGCCCAACGGGAGGCGGGACAGGCCATTCCGGGGGAAAACTGTTTTTT
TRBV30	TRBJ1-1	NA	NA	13	CAWRVGRGTEAFF	TGTGCCTGGAGGGTCGGGAGAGGCACTGAAGCTTTCTTT
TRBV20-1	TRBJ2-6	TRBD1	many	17	CSAREQGGNSGANVLTF	TGCAGTGCTAGAGAACAGGGGGGAAACTCTGGGGCCAACGTCCTGACTTTC
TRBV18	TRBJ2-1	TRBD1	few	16	CASSSIGTGGNNEQFF	TGTGCCAGCTCCTCGATTGGGACAGGGGGCAACAATGAGCAGTTCTTC
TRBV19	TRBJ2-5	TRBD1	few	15	CASSNKQGARETQYF	TGTGCCAGTAGTAACAAACAGGGGGCCCGGGAGACCCAGTACTTC
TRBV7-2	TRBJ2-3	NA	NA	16	CASSLVATSSTDTQYF	TGTGCCAGCAGCTTAGTCGCCACATCTAGCACAGATACGCAGTATTTT
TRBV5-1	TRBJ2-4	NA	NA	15	CASSSPDLAKNIQYF	TGCGCCAGCAGCTCTCCCGATCTAGCCAAAAACATTCAGTACTTC
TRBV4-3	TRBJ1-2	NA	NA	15	CASSQETAFNYGYTF	TGCGCCAGCAGCCAAGAGACAGCGTTCAACTATGGCTACACCTTC